This is a list of T cell receptor beta chains from one sample in a study of ipilimumab plus nivolumab after autologous stem cell transplantation. Method: immunoSEQ multiplex PCR; TCRdb's copy keeps in-frame clones and lacks some. This table holds about 10,000 clones, around 73% found once. The sequencing here drew on PBMCs, taken in a trial of ipilimumab plus nivolumab as post-transplant consolidation. The receptors were sampled from a male donor with diffuse large B-cell lymphoma. CDR3s include the opening cysteine and the closing phenylalanine or tryptophan. D genes are given only for firm matches. Only part of the rows carry a size: once, few, many, or a class if the clone is expanded.

V	J	size	D	DNA	CDR3
TRBV19	TRBJ2-7	NA	NA	TGTGCCAGTAGTATTCTCCCCGGACAGACCTACGAGCAGTACTTC	CASSILPGQTYEQYF
TRBV5-6	TRBJ2-1	NA	NA	TGTGCCAGCAGCTTGGGATGGGATTCCTACAATGAGCAGTTCTTC	CASSLGWDSYNEQFF
TRBV9	TRBJ1-3	NA	TRBD1	TGTGCCAGTACCCTAGGGACAGGCGTATTCTCTGGAAACACCATATATTTT	CASTLGTGVFSGNTIYF
TRBV18	TRBJ2-5	NA	NA	TGTGCCAGCTCACCCGATGTGACCCAGTACTTC	CASSPDVTQYF
TRBV6-5	TRBJ2-1	NA	NA	TGTGCCAGCAGTTACCTGGTAGGGATGTATGAGCAGTTCTTC	CASSYLVGMYEQFF
TRBV18	TRBJ2-7	NA	NA	TGTGCCAGCTCATGGGCTTCCAGCTCCTACGAGCAGTACTTC	CASSWASSSYEQYF
TRBV2	TRBJ1-2	NA	TRBD1	TGTGCCAGCAGTAGGGGGACAGCTCTTAACTATGGCTACACCTTC	CASSRGTALNYGYTF
TRBV6-1	TRBJ2-7	NA	TRBD2	TGTGCCAGCAGTGAAAAGCGGGGGAGCTCCTACGAGCAGTACTTC	CASSEKRGSSYEQYF
TRBV6-1	TRBJ1-6	NA	NA	TGTGCCAGCACCCTAACACGAAATAATTCACCCCTCCACTTT	CASTLTRNNSPLHF
TRBV19	TRBJ2-4	few	NA	TGTGCCAGTAGTATCCAGGGCACCAAAAACATTCAGTACTTC	CASSIQGTKNIQYF
TRBV15	TRBJ1-1	NA	NA	TGTGCCACCAGCAGAGACGCAGGGACGACTGAAGCTTTCTTT	CATSRDAGTTEAFF
TRBV5-1	TRBJ2-7	NA	TRBD1	TGCGCCAGCAGCTCTCTTTCGGGACAGATGAACGAGCAGTACTTC	CASSSLSGQMNEQYF
TRBV7-9	TRBJ2-2	NA	NA	TGTGCCAGCAGCCCCCCCGTCGTAGGGGAGCTGTTTTTT	CASSPPVVGELFF
TRBV2	TRBJ1-4	few	NA	TGTGCCAGCAGTGGCGGGGAAAAACTGTTTTTT	CASSGGEKLFF
TRBV28	TRBJ1-2	NA	NA	TGTGCCAGCAGGGCCCCGGGGGAGATCTATGGCTACACCTTC	CASRAPGEIYGYTF
TRBV2	TRBJ2-5	NA	TRBD1	TGTGCCAGCAGTAAGCGACAGGGGAGTGGGGAGACCCAGTACTTC	CASSKRQGSGETQYF
TRBV28	TRBJ2-7	once	TRBD1	TGTGCCAGCAGCTCTGCAGGGGGCTCCTACGAGCAGTACTTC	CASSSAGGSYEQYF
TRBV5-1	TRBJ2-2	NA	NA	TGCGCCAGCAGCTTGGTTTCTGACACCGGGGAGCTGTTTTTT	CASSLVSDTGELFF
TRBV13	TRBJ2-7	once	NA	TGTGCCAGCAGTTCCAGGGCTCTCGAGCAGTACTTC	CASSSRALEQYF
TRBV11-2	TRBJ2-7	NA	TRBD1	TGTGCCAGCAGCATTTGGACAGGGAGCTCCTACGAGCAGTACTTC	CASSIWTGSSYEQYF
TRBV7-9	TRBJ2-3	NA	NA	TGTGCCAGCAGCCCCGTGGGCACAGATACGCAGTATTTT	CASSPVGTDTQYF
TRBV7-3	TRBJ1-6	NA	TRBD1	TGTGCCAGCAGCTTACAGGGGGCTCATAATTCACCCCTCCACTTT	CASSLQGAHNSPLHF
TRBV19	TRBJ2-2	NA	NA	TGTGCCAGCAGGGGTCTGTCGGCCGGGGAGCTGTTTTTT	CASRGLSAGELFF
TRBV7-6	TRBJ1-6	few	NA	TGTGCCAGCAGCTTAGGGGACAACAATTCACCCCTCCACTTT	CASSLGDNNSPLHF
TRBV19	TRBJ1-1	NA	TRBD1	TGTGCCAGTAGTAGCCCGGGACAGGTGAATGAAGCTTTCTTT	CASSSPGQVNEAFF
TRBV25-1	TRBJ1-1	few	NA	TGTGCCACGCGAAACACAGGGCTGATCGCTGAAGCTTTCTTT	CATRNTGLIAEAFF
TRBV30	TRBJ2-7	medium-sized	NA	TGTGCCTGGAGTGTACAGGGCAGGGGACCCTACGAGCAGTACTTC	CAWSVQGRGPYEQYF
TRBV6-1	TRBJ2-7	NA	NA	TGTGCCAGCAGTGATTGGGGTGCCTACGAGCAGTACTTC	CASSDWGAYEQYF
TRBV7-2	TRBJ2-1	NA	TRBD1	TGTGCCAGCAGCTCGGACAGGGGTTACAATGAGCAGTTCTTC	CASSSDRGYNEQFF
TRBV6-6	TRBJ1-4	NA	NA	TGTGCCAGCAGTTACTCTCAGGGACTTGAAAAACTGTTTTTT	CASSYSQGLEKLFF
TRBV6-1	TRBJ2-2	NA	TRBD2	TGTGCCAGCAGTGAACTATTAGGGCTAGCGGGGGTCGGGGAGCTGTTTTTT	CASSELLGLAGVGELFF
TRBV28	TRBJ2-6	NA	TRBD1	TGTGCCAGCAGTTTACCCAAGGACAGGCTCACCTCTGGGGCCAACGTCCTGACTTTC	CASSLPKDRLTSGANVLTF
TRBV27	TRBJ2-1	NA	NA	TGTGCCAGCAGTCCCGTACGGGTGACGGGGTCCTACAATGAGCAGTTCTTC	CASSPVRVTGSYNEQFF
TRBV18	TRBJ2-1	NA	NA	TGTGCCAGCTCACCGGGGCGCGCTGAGCAGTTCTTC	CASSPGRAEQFF
TRBV6-5	TRBJ2-1	few	NA	TGTGCCAGCAGTTACTCCCAAAACAATGAGCAGTTCTTC	CASSYSQNNEQFF
TRBV19	TRBJ1-5	NA	NA	TGTGCCAGTAGTCTCAATAGCAATCAGCCCCAGCATTTT	CASSLNSNQPQHF
TRBV5-5	TRBJ2-2	NA	TRBD1	TGTGCCAGCAGCTTCAGGACAGGGGGCGCCGGGGAGCTGTTTTTT	CASSFRTGGAGELFF
TRBV19	TRBJ2-6	NA	TRBD1	TGTGCCAGTAGTGCCGACAGGGCTGGGGCCAACGTCCTGACTTTC	CASSADRAGANVLTF
TRBV13	TRBJ2-5	NA	TRBD2	TGTGCCAGCAGCCGACTAGCGGGGGGGCTGTCAGAGACCCAGTACTTC	CASSRLAGGLSETQYF
TRBV28	TRBJ1-1	NA	NA	TGTGCCAGCAGTTTATTTGGTCTAAACACTGAAGCTTTCTTT	CASSLFGLNTEAFF
TRBV25-1	TRBJ2-2	NA	NA	TGTGCCAGCACTCCGGCAGGGGATCCCGGGGAGCTGTTTTTT	CASTPAGDPGELFF
TRBV7-2	TRBJ2-3	NA	NA	TGTGCCAGCAGACAACAGGAAGGGCGCACAGATACGCAGTATTTT	CASRQQEGRTDTQYF
TRBV2	TRBJ2-5	NA	TRBD1	TGTGCCAGCCGTCGGACAGGGGCCCGCCAAGAGACCCAGTACTTC	CASRRTGARQETQYF
TRBV7-2	TRBJ1-1	NA	NA	TGTGCCAGCAGCTTAGGTAGGTCGGTCACTGAAGCTTTCTTT	CASSLGRSVTEAFF
TRBV25-1	TRBJ1-1	NA	NA	TGTGCCAGCAGTGAATACTACGGCGGTGCGAACACTGAAGCTTTCTTT	CASSEYYGGANTEAFF
TRBV29-1	TRBJ2-6	NA	NA	TGCAGCGTCGGGTATACTAGGGGTGCTGGGGCCAACGTCCTGACTTTC	CSVGYTRGAGANVLTF
TRBV5-1	TRBJ1-6	once	NA	TGCGCCAGCAGCCTGGAATGGGGCGGCAATTCACCCCTCCACTTT	CASSLEWGGNSPLHF
TRBV7-9	TRBJ2-3	once	NA	TGTGCCAGCAGCCGGGGGTCCCCTTACACAGATACGCAGTATTTT	CASSRGSPYTDTQYF